Listed below are T cell receptor beta chains from one sample, sequenced in a study of beta chain features in type 1 diabetes. Sequencing was performed with immunoSEQ multiplex PCR; in TCRdb, only in-frame clones are kept and a portion is missing. The sample records more than 300,000 clones, 10% to 15% being singletons. Sequenced sample: naive CD4+ T cells from blood. The receptor source for this set is a woman between 18 and 29 years old with type 1 diabetes. CDR3s include the opening cysteine and the closing phenylalanine or tryptophan. Fields, in order: D gene, V gene, J gene, clone size, CDR3 DNA, CDR3 protein. D genes are given only for firm matches. Clone size appears in some rows only: once, few, many, or a class for an expanded clone.

-	TRBV4-3	TRBJ2-7	-	TGCGCCAGCAGCCAAGAGGCTCAGACCCCGGCTAGGTCATACGAGCAGTACTTC	CASSQEAQTPARSYEQYF
TRBD1	TRBV2	TRBJ1-2	-	TGTGCCAGCAGTGACATGAACAGGGGCAGGGACTATGGCTACACCTTC	CASSDMNRGRDYGYTF
-	TRBV19	TRBJ2-7	-	TGTGCCAGTAGTGCGCAGGGGAGACCCTACGAGCAGTACTTC	CASSAQGRPYEQYF
-	TRBV21-1	TRBJ1-2	-	TGTGCCAGCGTCTCCCGGGGGATTTCTAACTATGGCTACACCTTC	CASVSRGISNYGYTF
-	TRBV5-6	TRBJ1-6	few	TGTGCCAGCAGCCTGGACAGTTATAATTCACCCCTCCACTTT	CASSLDSYNSPLHF
TRBD1	TRBV15	TRBJ2-7	-	TGTGCCACCAGCAGAGGAAGGGACAGCACCTACGAGCAGTACTTC	CATSRGRDSTYEQYF
-	TRBV4-2	TRBJ2-5	few	TGTGCCAGCAGCCAAGTGGAGGGTCTGGGGGATCAAGAGACCCAGTACTTC	CASSQVEGLGDQETQYF
-	TRBV9	TRBJ1-5	few	TGTGCCAGCAGCGTAGGGGGAGGGGATCAGCCCCAGCATTTT	CASSVGGGDQPQHF
-	TRBV5-6	TRBJ1-1	-	TGTGCCAGCAGCTTGACTCCTAGCGAAGCTTTCTTT	CASSLTPSEAFF
TRBD2	TRBV28	TRBJ2-5	-	TGTGCCAGCAGTTTATTCGCCCGGGGGGGGGAAGAGACCCAGTACTTC	CASSLFARGGEETQYF
-	TRBV6-5	TRBJ2-3	-	TGTGCCAGCAGGACCTACGGGGGAGATACGCAGTATTTT	CASRTYGGDTQYF
TRBD1	TRBV6-1	TRBJ1-2	few	TGTGCCAGCAGAGAGACAGGGGACTCTGGCTACACCTTC	CASRETGDSGYTF
-	TRBV15	TRBJ1-2	-	TGTGCCACCAGCGTAGAGCAGGGGAACTATGGCTACACCTTC	CATSVEQGNYGYTF
TRBD2	TRBV30	TRBJ2-7	-	TGTGCCTGGAGTACGGGGGGTCCTGGCGAGCAGTACTTC	CAWSTGGPGEQYF